The subject of this entry is one TCR beta chain. The antigen is undetermined. Other nucleotide sequences from this sample produce the same CDR3. The ends were cut back, 6 bases at V and 5 bases at J, with 19 bases in the middle. The CDR3 covers 16 residues. CDR1 KGHSH and CDR2 LQKENI come from the germline V gene. Use of 60 Vbeta and 13 Jbeta primers characterized the PCR. Measured with immunoSEQ multiplex PCR; TCRdb has only the in-frame clones, and not every one. This sample has 110,000 to 150,000 clones, with around 9.7% found just once. This entry belongs to a study of cytomegalovirus exposure and HLA in healthy donors. Overall study context: Inside one of the first data releases sat around 80 million unique TCRs taken from HLA-typed donors.

Whole-study results and caveats: Solely CMV serostatus was available to characterize immune exposure.

Material for sequencing was PBMCs. The V call is TRBV18, the J call TRBJ1-4, with D perhaps TRBD1 (5 bases). The sequence came from a man aged 50 to 60 in good health and CMV-seronegative. CDR3 DNA sequence: TGTGCCAGCTCGCCAACATCGACAGTCGGGAATGAAAAACTGTTTTTT. Protein product: CASSPTSTVGNEKLFF.